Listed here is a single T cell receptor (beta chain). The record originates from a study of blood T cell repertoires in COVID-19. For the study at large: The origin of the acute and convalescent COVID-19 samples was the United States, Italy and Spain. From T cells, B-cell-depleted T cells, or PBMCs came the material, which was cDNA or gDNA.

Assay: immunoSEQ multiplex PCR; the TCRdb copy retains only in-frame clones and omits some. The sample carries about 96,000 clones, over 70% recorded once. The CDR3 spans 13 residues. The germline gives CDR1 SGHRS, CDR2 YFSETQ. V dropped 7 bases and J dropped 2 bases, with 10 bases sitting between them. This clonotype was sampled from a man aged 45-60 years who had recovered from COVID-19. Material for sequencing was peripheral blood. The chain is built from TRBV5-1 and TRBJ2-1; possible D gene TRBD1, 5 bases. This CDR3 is CASQGSAYNEQFF. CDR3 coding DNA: TGCGCCAGCCAGGGAAGCGCCTACAATGAGCAGTTCTTC.